This TCR beta chain was captured in a study of cytomegalovirus exposure and HLA in healthy donors. As for the study in general: Researchers previously reported finding fewer than 140 million unique TCR beta sequences from 150 million to 200 million T cells.

The PCR employed 60 Vbeta primers together with 13 Jbeta primers. Only in-frame clones appear in the TCRdb table, and some are missing; sequencing was by immunoSEQ multiplex PCR. The sample includes some 70,000 clones. Although they were nominally healthy when sampled, donors likely had unrecorded immune exposures. Comments on this clone: Its antigen is as yet unknown.

General study results and limits: The study had only CMV serostatus as immune exposure information. Earlier analysis found most TCR beta V segments productive about 87% or about 30% of the time.

Germline loops: CDR1 MGHDK, CDR2 SYGVNS. V lost 6 bases and J lost 0, with 11 bases in between. CDR3 length equals 15 residues. Sequencing was done on a sample of PBMCs. The chain links TRBV25-1 to TRBJ1-4; D remains ambiguous. The source of this sequence is a man between 35 and 55 years old in good health and CMV-seronegative. The CDR3 loop reads CASSPGLATNEKLFF. The CDR3 region has the DNA TGTGCCAGCAGCCCAGGACTTGCAACTAATGAAAAACTGTTTTTT. Drawing the rest from reference TRBV25-1 and TRBJ1-4, the complete variable domain is EADIYQTPRYLVIGTGKKITLECSQTMGHDKMYWYQQDPGMELHLIHYSYGVNSTEKGDLSSESTVSRIRTEHFPLTLESARPSHTSQYLCASSPGLATNEKLFFGSGTQLSVL.